These T cell receptor beta chains were read from a single sample in a study of CD8+CD57+ T cells in acquired aplastic anemia. TCRdb re-derived calls from the reads in MiXCR, one entry per CDR3 protein. The repertoire includes a few hundred thousand distinct CDR3 sequences, 65% to 90% of them detected once, and around 40% sits in the top ten. What was sequenced was sorted CD4+, CD8+, or CD8+CD57+ T cells (not recorded which) from PBMCs. The receptors here all came from a human donor with aplastic anemia. CDR3s include the opening cysteine and the closing phenylalanine or tryptophan. D genes are given only for firm matches. Rows may omit the clone size; those that give it use once, few, many or a size class.

abundance	v_gene	j_gene	d_gene	CDR3nt	CDR3aa
NA	TRBV7-9	TRBJ2-3	NA	TGTGCCAGCAGCTTGACAGCAGGGAGAAGGAATGAGCAGTTT	CASSLTAGRRNEQF
few	TRBV7-3	TRBJ2-7	TRBD1	TGTGCCGGACAGGGGGGCTCCTACGAGCAGTACTTC	CAGQGGSYEQYF
NA	TRBV2	TRBJ2-1	TRBD2	TGTGCCAGCAGTGAAGCCGTTGGTCTAGCGGCCAACAATGAGCAGTTCTTC	CASSEAVGLAANNEQFF
NA	TRBV2	TRBJ2-7	NA	TGTGCCAGCGGGGACGGGCAGCCTGAGACGCAGAATTTTGGCCCACGGTACTTC	CASGDGQPETQNFGPRYF
NA	TRBV7-8	TRBJ2-3	TRBD1	TGTGCCAGCGGCTTAGGGGGCAGACCCGCTACGTATTTT	CASGLGGRPATYF
many	TRBV7-2	TRBJ2-7	NA	TGTGCCAGCAGCTTAGGGCGGTACTCCTACGAGCAGTACTTC	CASSLGRYSYEQYF
NA	TRBV25-1	TRBJ1-1	TRBD1	TGTGCCAGCAGTGCGTTAGGACACAGGGGGGGCACTGAAGCTTTCTTT	CASSALGHRGGTEAFF
NA	TRBV7-9	TRBJ2-7	NA	TGTGCCAGCAGCAGAGCTGGCGGCTACGGGTACGAGCAGTACTTC	CASSRAGGYGYEQYF
once	TRBV7-8	TRBJ1-6	NA	TGTGCCAGCAGCTTAGAGAGAGGTCCTGCTCCGCAGCACTTT	CASSLERGPAPQHF
once	TRBV2	TRBJ2-3	NA	TGTGCCAGCAGCGAACCTAGGTGGGGGTTTTTCAATGAGCAGTTCTTT	CASSEPRWGFFNEQFF
NA	TRBV14	TRBJ2-3	TRBD1	TGTGCCAGCAGCCAGGGGCAGGGGGTTAGGGAGCAGTTT	CASSQGQGVREQF
NA	TRBV7-9	TRBJ2-3	NA	TGTGCCAGCGGGAGTGGGCATCTGGATACGCAGTATTTT	CASGSGHLDTQYF
NA	TRBV12-3/TRBV12-4	TRBJ1-2	TRBD1	TGTGCCAGCACCTCGGACAGGGGATGGTTAGGTGGCTACACCTTC	CASTSDRGWLGGYTF
NA	TRBV6-1	TRBJ2-2	TRBD2	TGTGCCAGCAAGATCCCGGGACTAGCGGGAGTCACCGGGGAGCTGTTTTTT	CASKIPGLAGVTGELFF
NA	TRBV7-8	TRBJ1-5	NA	TGTGCCAGCAGCGAGGTGGATCGGTACGACGGGCCGGGTTTT	CASSEVDRYDGPGF
NA	TRBV7-3	TRBJ1-2	NA	TGTGCCAGCTCCAGGGAGGCCAACGCCGTTGAACACTGCTACACCTTC	CASSREANAVEHCYTF
NA	TRBV11-3	TRBJ2-3	NA	TGTGCCAGCAGCTTAGAGCTGACAGTGGATACGCAGTATTTT	CASSLELTVDTQYF
NA	TRBV7-9	TRBJ2-7	NA	TGTGCCAGCAGCTTAAGGGCAGGCTATGGCTACACCTTCTTC	CASSLRAGYGYTFF
NA	TRBV7-9	TRBJ1-6	NA	TGTGCCAGCAGCTCTAACAGGAGCGGGGGGCCCGATGACTTT	CASSSNRSGGPDDF
few	TRBV10-3	TRBJ2-7	TRBD1	TGTGCCAGCAGGGACCGCGGACAGGGCGGTTCGTACGAGCAGTACTTC	CASRDRGQGGSYEQYF
few	TRBV7-3	TRBJ2-1	NA	TGTGCCAGCAGCTCCGACGGGCCGGCCTACAATGAGCAGTTCTTC	CASSSDGPAYNEQFF
NA	TRBV19	TRBJ1-5	NA	TGTGCCAGTAGTATGGCGTGGGGCCATCAGCCCCAGCATTTT	CASSMAWGHQPQHF
NA	TRBV9	TRBJ1-1	TRBD1	TGTGCCAGCAGCAAAGAGACAGGGCTGTTTGGCATCACTTTCTTT	CASSKETGLFGITFF
NA	TRBV7-2	TRBJ1-6	NA	TGTGCCAGCAGCTTAGGGGGAGGTCCCTATACTTCGTATCTCCACTTT	CASSLGGGPYTSYLHF
few	TRBV29-1	TRBJ2-7	TRBD1	TGCAGCGGACAGGGGGAAACCTACGAGCAGTACTTC	CSGQGETYEQYF
NA	TRBV7-9	TRBJ2-6	NA	TGTGCCAGCAGCTCCGCAGATACGCAGGATTTTGACGCACTGACTTTC	CASSSADTQDFDALTF
many	TRBV7-9	TRBJ2-3	NA	TGTGCCAGCAGCTTAGCGGGAGGCCCCGGGACGCAGTATTTT	CASSLAGGPGTQYF
NA	TRBV20-1	TRBJ1-1	NA	TGCAGTGCTAGTGACAGGTTGAACACTGAAGCTTTCTTT	CSASDRLNTEAFF
NA	TRBV24-1	TRBJ1-2	NA	TGTGCCACCAGCACCCCAGGGGACTATGGCTACACCTTC	CATSTPGDYGYTF
NA	TRBV20-1	TRBJ2-3	NA	TGCAGTGCTCAATTGGACAGCCTCACAGATACGCAGTATTTT	CSAQLDSLTDTQYF
few	TRBV7-4	TRBJ2-3	NA	NA	CASSVLGGLAQAPYF
NA	TRBV13	TRBJ2-7	NA	TGTGCCAGCAGCCCTCTAGAGCCCCTACTCTACGAGCAGTACTTC	CASSPLEPLLYEQYF
NA	TRBV5-6	TRBJ1-5	NA	TGTGCCAGCAGCTATAAGAGGGCTCAGCCCCAGCATTTT	CASSYKRAQPQHF
few	TRBV7-8	TRBJ1-1	NA	TGTGCCAGCAGCTTAGATCGGAGACCCGATACTCAGGCTTTCTTT	CASSLDRRPDTQAFF
NA	TRBV7-9	TRBJ2-1	TRBD2	TGTGCCAGCAGCCCAGCGGGACTCCCCAATGAGCACTTC	CASSPAGLPNEHF
once	TRBV5-6	TRBJ2-1	NA	TGTGCCAGCAGCTTGGAGAGGGAACTCTACAATGAGCAGTTCTTC	CASSLERELYNEQFF
once	TRBV7-7	TRBJ2-3	NA	TGTTCTCGTGGGGTCGGGGGTTCAGCTCTGAAGTATTTT	CSRGVGGSALKYF
NA	TRBV7-2	TRBJ2-5	TRBD2	TGTGCCAGCAGCACAGGCGGGGGTCAGCTCGGGGAGACCCAGTACTTC	CASSTGGGQLGETQYF
NA	TRBV9	TRBJ2-2	NA	TGTGCCAGCAGCTTAGCGCAATGCGCCACCGGGGAGCTGTTTTTT	CASSLAQCATGELFF